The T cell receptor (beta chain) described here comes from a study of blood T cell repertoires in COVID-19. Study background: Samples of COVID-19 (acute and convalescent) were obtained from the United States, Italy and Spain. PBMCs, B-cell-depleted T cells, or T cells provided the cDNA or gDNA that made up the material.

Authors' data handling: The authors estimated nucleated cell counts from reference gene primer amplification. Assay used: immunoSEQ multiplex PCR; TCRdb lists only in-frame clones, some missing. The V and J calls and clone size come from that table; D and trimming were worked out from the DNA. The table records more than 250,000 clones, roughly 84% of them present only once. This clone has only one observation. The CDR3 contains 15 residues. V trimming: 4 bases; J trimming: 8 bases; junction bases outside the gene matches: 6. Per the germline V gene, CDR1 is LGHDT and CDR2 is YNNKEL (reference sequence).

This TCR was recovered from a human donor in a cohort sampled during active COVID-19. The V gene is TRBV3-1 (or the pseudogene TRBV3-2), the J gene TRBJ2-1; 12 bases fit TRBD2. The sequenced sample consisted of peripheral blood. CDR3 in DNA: TGTGCCAGCAGCCGTAGACTAGCGGGAGACGATGAGCAGTTCTTC. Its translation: CASSRRLAGDDEQFF.